This TCR beta chain was recorded in a study of blood T cell repertoires in COVID-19. The method was immunoSEQ multiplex PCR; TCRdb's version includes in-frame clones alone and lacks a portion of them. The sample yields around 250,000 clones, about four fifths seen once. This clone appeared a few times. The CDR3 extends over 15 amino acids. Germline values: CDR1 SGDLS, CDR2 YYNGEE. With 6 bases removed from V and 0 bases from J, the gap between germline ends came to 14 bases. Material: PBMCs or T cells enriched from blood (not recorded which). This clonotype was sampled from a man aged 35 to 55 who had been exposed to COVID-19. The chain joins TRBV9 to TRBJ2-3; D unresolved. CDR3 region: CASKSGGASTDTQYF. CDR3 DNA: TGTGCCAGCAAGAGTGGCGGAGCTAGCACAGATACGCAGTATTTT.